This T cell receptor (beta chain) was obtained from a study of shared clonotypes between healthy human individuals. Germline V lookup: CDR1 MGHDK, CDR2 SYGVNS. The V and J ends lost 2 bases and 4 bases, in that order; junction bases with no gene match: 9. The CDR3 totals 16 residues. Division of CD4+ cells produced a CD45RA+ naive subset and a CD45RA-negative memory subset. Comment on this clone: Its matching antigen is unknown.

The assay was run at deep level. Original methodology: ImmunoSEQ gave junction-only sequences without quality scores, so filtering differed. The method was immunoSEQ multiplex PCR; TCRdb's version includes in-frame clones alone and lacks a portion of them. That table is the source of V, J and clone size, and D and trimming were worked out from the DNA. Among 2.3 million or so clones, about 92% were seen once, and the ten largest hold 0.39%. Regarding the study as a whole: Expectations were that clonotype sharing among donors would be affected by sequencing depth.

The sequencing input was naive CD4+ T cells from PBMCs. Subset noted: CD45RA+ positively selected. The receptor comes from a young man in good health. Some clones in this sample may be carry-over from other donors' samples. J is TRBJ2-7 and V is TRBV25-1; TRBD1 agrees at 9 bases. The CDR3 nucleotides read TGTGCCAGCAGTGAAGGGCGGGCGACAGGGGGTTACGAGCAGTACTTC. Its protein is CASSEGRATGGYEQYF.